The sequence of this T cell receptor (beta chain) was determined in a study of identical twins. TCRdb processed the 5' RACE reads anew with MiXCR; each CDR3 protein has one entry. Among more than 1.5 million distinct CDR3 sequences listed, around 33% were seen once. The CDR3 covers 17 residues. From germline, CDR1 is SGHVS and CDR2 FQNEAQ. The V segment lost 1 base and the J segment 11 bases; nucleotides outside the gene matches: 17. This clonotype has just a few counts. This clonotype originated in a newborn girl in good health. This chain links TRBV7-8 with TRBJ2-5, with TRBD2 identical over 9 bases. The sequenced material came from cord blood. The CDR3: CASSLGRWASGENEQYF. CDR3 sequence (DNA): TGTGCCAGCAGCTTAGGTCGTTGGGCTAGCGGGGAAAATGAGCAGTACTTC.